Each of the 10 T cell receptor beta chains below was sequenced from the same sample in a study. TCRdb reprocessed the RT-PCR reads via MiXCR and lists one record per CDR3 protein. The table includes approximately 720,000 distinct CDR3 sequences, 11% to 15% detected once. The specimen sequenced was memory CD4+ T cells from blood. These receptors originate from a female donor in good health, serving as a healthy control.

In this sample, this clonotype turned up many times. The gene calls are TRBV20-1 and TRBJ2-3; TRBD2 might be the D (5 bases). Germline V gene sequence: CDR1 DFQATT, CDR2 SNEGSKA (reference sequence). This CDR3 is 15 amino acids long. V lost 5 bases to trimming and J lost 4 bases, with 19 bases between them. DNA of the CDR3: TGCAGTGCTGAGTGGGTCGGCGCCGGGGCAGATACGCAGTATTTT. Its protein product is CSAEWVGAGADTQYF.

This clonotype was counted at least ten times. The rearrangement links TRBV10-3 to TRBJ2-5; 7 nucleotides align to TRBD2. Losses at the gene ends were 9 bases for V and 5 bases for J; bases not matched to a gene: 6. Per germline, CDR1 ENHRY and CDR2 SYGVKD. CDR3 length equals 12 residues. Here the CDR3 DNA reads TGTGCCATTGCGGGAGCCCCGGAGACCCAGTACTTC. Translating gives CAIAGAPETQYF.

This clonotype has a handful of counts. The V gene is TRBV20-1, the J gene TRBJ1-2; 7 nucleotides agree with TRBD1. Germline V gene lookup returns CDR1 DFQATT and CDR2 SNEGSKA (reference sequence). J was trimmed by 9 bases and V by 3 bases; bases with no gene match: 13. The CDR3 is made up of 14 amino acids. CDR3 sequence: CSARIPRQGTSYTF. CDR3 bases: TGCAGTGCTAGGATACCTCGACAGGGTACGAGCTACACCTTC.

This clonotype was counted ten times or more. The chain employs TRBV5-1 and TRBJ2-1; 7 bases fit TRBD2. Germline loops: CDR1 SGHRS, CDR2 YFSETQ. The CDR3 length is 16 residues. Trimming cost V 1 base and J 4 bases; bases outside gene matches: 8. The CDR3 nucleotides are TGCGCCAGCAGCTTGCAGGCGGGAGCATTGTACAATGAGCAGTTCTTC. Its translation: CASSLQAGALYNEQFF.

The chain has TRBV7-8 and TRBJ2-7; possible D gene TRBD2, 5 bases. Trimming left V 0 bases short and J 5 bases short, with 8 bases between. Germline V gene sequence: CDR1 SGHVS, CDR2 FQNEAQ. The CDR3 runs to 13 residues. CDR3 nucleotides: TGTGCCAGCAGCTTAGCGCGAGGGAACGAGCAGTACTTC. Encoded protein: CASSLARGNEQYF.

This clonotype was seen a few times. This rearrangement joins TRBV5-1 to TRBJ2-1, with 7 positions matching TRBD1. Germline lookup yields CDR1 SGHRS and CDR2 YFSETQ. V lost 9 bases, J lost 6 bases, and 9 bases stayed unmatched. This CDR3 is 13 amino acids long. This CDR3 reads CATSKGTANEQFF. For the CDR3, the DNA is TGCGCCACCTCAAAAGGGACAGCCAATGAGCAGTTCTTC.

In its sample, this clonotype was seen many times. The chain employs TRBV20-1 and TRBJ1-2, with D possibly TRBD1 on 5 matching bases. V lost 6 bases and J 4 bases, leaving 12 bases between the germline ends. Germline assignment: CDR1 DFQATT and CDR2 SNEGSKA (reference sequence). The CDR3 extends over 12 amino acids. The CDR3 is CSAGTDSYGYTF. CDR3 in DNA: TGCAGTGCCGGGACGGACTCCTATGGCTACACCTTC.

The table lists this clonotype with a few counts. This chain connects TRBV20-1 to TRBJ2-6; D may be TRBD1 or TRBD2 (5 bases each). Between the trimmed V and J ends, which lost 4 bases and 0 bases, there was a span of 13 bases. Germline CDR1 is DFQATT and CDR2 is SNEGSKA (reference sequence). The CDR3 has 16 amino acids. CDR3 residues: CSAKGREHSGANVLTF. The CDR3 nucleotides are TGCAGTGCTAAGGGCAGGGAGCACTCTGGGGCCAACGTCCTGACTTTC.

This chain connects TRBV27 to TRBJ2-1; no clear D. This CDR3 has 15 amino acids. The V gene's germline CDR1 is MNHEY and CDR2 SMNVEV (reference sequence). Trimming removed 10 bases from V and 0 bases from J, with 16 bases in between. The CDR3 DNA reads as TGTGCCATAGGGCGCAGTTGGGGCTCCTACAATGAGCAGTTCTTC. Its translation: CAIGRSWGSYNEQFF.

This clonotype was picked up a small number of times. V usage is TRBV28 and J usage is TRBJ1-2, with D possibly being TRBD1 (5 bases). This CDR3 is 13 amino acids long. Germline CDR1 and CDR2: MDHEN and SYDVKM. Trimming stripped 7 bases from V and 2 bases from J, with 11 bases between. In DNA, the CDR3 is TGTGCCAGCACGAAACAGGAGAACTATGGCTACACCTTC. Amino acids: CASTKQENYGYTF.